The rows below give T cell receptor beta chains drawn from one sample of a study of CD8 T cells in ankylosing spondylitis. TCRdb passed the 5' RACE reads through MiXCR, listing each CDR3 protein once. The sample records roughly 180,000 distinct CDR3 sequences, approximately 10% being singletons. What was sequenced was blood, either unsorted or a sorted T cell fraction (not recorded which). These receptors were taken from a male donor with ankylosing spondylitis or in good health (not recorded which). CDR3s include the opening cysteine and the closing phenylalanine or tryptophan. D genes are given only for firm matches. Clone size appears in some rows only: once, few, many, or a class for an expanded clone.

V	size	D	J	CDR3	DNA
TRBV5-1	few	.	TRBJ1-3	CASSPKGTPSGNTIYF	TGCGCCAGCAGCCCAAAGGGAACTCCTTCTGGAAACACCATATATTTT
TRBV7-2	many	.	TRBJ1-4	CASSPTFRQVNEKLFF	TGTGCCAGCAGCCCCACCTTCAGACAGGTCAATGAAAAACTGTTTTTT
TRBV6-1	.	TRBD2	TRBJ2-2	CASSRGGAWGTGELFF	TGTGCCAGCAGTCGCGGGGGGGCCTGGGGTACCGGGGAGCTGTTTTTT
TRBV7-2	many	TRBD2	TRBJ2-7	CASSALAGTYEQYF	TGTGCCAGCAGCGCACTAGCGGGAACCTACGAGCAGTACTTC
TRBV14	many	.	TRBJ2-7	CASSQVRDGDEQYF	TGTGCCAGCAGCCAAGTCCGGGATGGAGACGAGCAGTACTTC
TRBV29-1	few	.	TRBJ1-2	CCVQQAPNYGYTF	TGCTGCGTTCAACAGGCACCCAACTATGGCTACACCTTC
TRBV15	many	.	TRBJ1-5	CATSRDRVSNQPQHF	TGTGCCACCAGCAGAGATCGGGTTAGCAATCAGCCCCAGCATTTT
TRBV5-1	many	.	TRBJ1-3	CASSLDGGSGNTIYF	TGCGCCAGCAGCTTGGACGGGGGCTCTGGAAACACCATATATTTT
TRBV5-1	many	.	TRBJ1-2	CASSPRSGTNYGYTF	TGCGCCAGCAGCCCCAGAAGCGGGACTAACTATGGCTACACCTTC
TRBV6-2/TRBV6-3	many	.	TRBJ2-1	CASSGQMSSYNEQFF	TGTGCCAGCAGTGGACAGATGAGCTCCTACAATGAGCAGTTCTTC
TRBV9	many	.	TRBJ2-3	CASTPNPVGTDTQYF	TGTGCCAGCACACCGAACCCTGTGGGCACAGATACGCAGTATTTT
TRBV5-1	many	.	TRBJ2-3	CASSSGTAVRNTQYF	TGCGCCAGCAGCTCCGGGACGGCCGTTCGGAATACGCAGTATTTT
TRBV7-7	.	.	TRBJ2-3	CASSEGGTDTQYF	TGTGCCAGCAGCGAAGGGGGCACAGATACGCAGTATTTT
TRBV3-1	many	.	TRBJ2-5	CASSQVTKTQYF	TGTGCCAGCAGCCAAGTGACAAAGACCCAGTACTTC
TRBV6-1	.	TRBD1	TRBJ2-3	CASRHRGVTSTDTQYF	TGTGCCAGCAGACACAGGGGCGTCACCAGCACAGATACGCAGTATTTT
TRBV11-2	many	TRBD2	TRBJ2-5	CASSSSGGNQETQYF	TGTGCCAGCAGCTCTAGCGGGGGGAATCAAGAGACCCAGTACTTC